A selection of T cell receptor beta chains follows, all from one sample in a study of T cell responses to AZD1222 COVID-19 vaccine. TCRdb keeps only in-frame clones here, not all; method: immunoSEQ multiplex PCR. The sample comprises 77,000 or so clones, 75% to 90% of which are singletons, and 31% rests with the top ten. This sample comprised peripheral blood, obtained on day 0 of AZD1222 vaccination. The receptors were gathered from an adult in good health. The CDR3 runs from the conserved cysteine through the conserved F or W. A D gene is named only where the DNA matches it firmly. Rows may omit the clone size; those that give it use once, few, many or a size class.

.,TRBV7-9,TRBD1,TRBJ2-2,15,CASSRQGTNTGELFF,TGTGCCAGCAGTCGACAGGGGACGAACACCGGGGAGCTGTTTTTT
.,TRBV5-4,.,TRBJ1-2,13,CASSGGRDYGYTF,TGTGCCAGCAGCGGGGGGCGCGACTATGGCTACACCTTC
.,TRBV6-2/TRBV6-3,.,TRBJ1-1,13,CASSRIRDTEAFF,TGTGCCAGCAGTCGGATCCGGGACACTGAAGCTTTCTTT
.,TRBV24-1,.,TRBJ1-1,12,CATSTGYSEAFF,TGTGCCACCAGTACAGGGTATTCTGAAGCTTTCTTT
.,TRBV28,.,TRBJ1-5,16,CAAEGRLTFSNQPQHF,TGTGCCGCGGAGGGCCGGCTAACCTTTAGCAATCAGCCCCAGCATTTT
.,TRBV29-1,.,TRBJ2-1,13,CSVEMAGLHEQFF,TGCAGCGTTGAAATGGCGGGGCTCCATGAGCAGTTCTTC
.,TRBV5-4,.,TRBJ2-3,14,CASSSPFSTDTQYF,TGTGCCAGCAGCTCGCCCTTCAGCACAGATACGCAGTATTTT
.,TRBV28,.,TRBJ1-4,15,CASSSHGGTDEKLFF,TGTGCCAGCAGTTCACACGGGGGGACCGATGAAAAACTGTTTTTT
.,TRBV6-2/TRBV6-3,.,TRBJ1-1,20,CASSYLLGSGIRRRLTEAFF,TGTGCCAGCAGTTACTTACTAGGGTCAGGTATCAGGCGGAGACTGACTGAAGCTTTCTTT
.,TRBV14,.,TRBJ1-5,15,CASSQGSNNNQPQHF,TGTGCCAGCAGCCAAGGATCCAATAATAATCAGCCCCAGCATTTT
.,TRBV6-5,.,TRBJ2-3,15,CASSFDVGGTDTQYF,TGTGCCAGCAGTTTCGACGTAGGGGGCACAGATACGCAGTATTTT
.,TRBV6-2/TRBV6-3,TRBD2,TRBJ2-5,16,CASSSLAGGEKETQYF,TGTGCCAGCAGTTCACTAGCGGGAGGGGAGAAAGAGACCCAGTACTTC
.,TRBV7-9,.,TRBJ2-2,17,CASSYAGIRRGTGELFF,TGTGCCAGCAGTTACGCGGGGATTAGGAGGGGCACCGGGGAGCTGTTTTTT
few,TRBV19,.,TRBJ1-2,17,CASSEGVVNTWDYGYTF,TGTGCCAGTAGTGAGGGGGTGGTCAACACTTGGGACTATGGCTACACCTTC
.,TRBV6-5,.,TRBJ2-3,15,CASSYSRPSTDTQYF,TGTGCCAGCAGTTACTCGAGACCAAGCACAGATACGCAGTATTTT
.,TRBV18,.,TRBJ2-3,13,CASSLSSTDTQYF,TGTGCCAGCTCACTATCTAGCACAGATACGCAGTATTTT
once,TRBV14,.,TRBJ2-5,12,CASSQVQETQYF,TGTGCCAGCAGCCAAGTACAGGAGACCCAGTACTTC
.,TRBV28,TRBD2,TRBJ2-7,16,CASSAQLAGEFYEQYF,TGTGCCAGCAGTGCGCAACTAGCGGGAGAGTTTTACGAGCAGTACTTC
.,TRBV4-1,TRBD1,TRBJ1-1,15,CASSQPDRSNTEAFF,TGCGCCAGCAGCCAACCGGACAGGTCGAACACTGAAGCTTTCTTT
.,TRBV28,TRBD2,TRBJ2-3,15,CASTPGLAGTDTQYF,TGTGCCAGCACCCCCGGACTAGCGGGTACAGATACGCAGTATTTT
.,TRBV3-1/TRBV3-2,.,TRBJ1-2,15,CASSQIIGAGYGYTF,TGTGCCAGCAGCCAAATTATCGGGGCTGGGTATGGCTACACCTTC
.,TRBV9,.,TRBJ2-1,15,CASSASGAPYNEQFF,TGTGCCAGCAGCGCCTCGGGGGCTCCCTACAATGAGCAGTTCTTC
.,TRBV4-1,.,TRBJ1-1,11,CASSHGPEAFF,TGCGCCAGCAGCCATGGCCCTGAAGCTTTCTTT
.,TRBV29-1,TRBD1,TRBJ2-1,13,CSGRTGGLGEQFF,TGCAGCGGGAGGACAGGGGGTTTAGGTGAGCAGTTCTTC
.,TRBV14,.,TRBJ1-1,13,CASSGGLNTEAFF,TGTGCCAGCAGTGGGGGATTGAACACTGAAGCTTTCTTT
.,TRBV19,TRBD2,TRBJ2-1,14,CASNEPSGTNEQFF,TGTGCCAGTAACGAGCCTAGCGGGACGAATGAGCAGTTCTTC
.,TRBV3-1/TRBV3-2,.,TRBJ2-3,16,CASSQDGPKATDTQYF,TGTGCCAGCAGCCAAGACGGCCCCAAGGCCACAGATACGCAGTATTTT
.,TRBV3-1/TRBV3-2,.,TRBJ2-6,15,CASSREFSGANVLTF,TGTGCCAGCAGCCGGGAGTTCTCTGGGGCCAACGTCCTGACTTTC
.,TRBV5-4,.,TRBJ1-3,14,CASSPVPSGNTIYF,TGTGCCAGCAGCCCAGTACCTTCTGGAAACACCATATATTTT
.,TRBV7-2,.,TRBJ2-2,15,CASSRPTANTGELFF,TGTGCCAGCAGCCGCCCGACAGCGAACACCGGGGAGCTGTTTTTT
.,TRBV19,.,TRBJ2-4,15,CASSIKKAAKNIQYF,TGTGCCAGTAGTATCAAAAAAGCAGCCAAAAACATTCAGTACTTC
.,TRBV6-5,.,TRBJ1-2,13,CASTRDKNYGYTF,TGTGCCAGCACCCGGGACAAAAACTATGGCTACACCTTC
.,TRBV28,.,TRBJ2-7,14,CASRGFQGTYEQYF,TGTGCCAGCAGGGGTTTCCAGGGGACCTACGAGCAGTACTTC
once,TRBV11-2,TRBD1,TRBJ2-7,14,CASSPTTGAYEQYF,TGTGCCAGCAGCCCCACGACAGGGGCCTACGAGCAGTACTTC
.,TRBV19,.,TRBJ1-2,15,CASSPTRAVVYGYTF,TGTGCCAGTAGTCCCACCCGGGCCGTTGTCTATGGCTACACCTTC
.,TRBV7-9,.,TRBJ2-3,15,CASSPKATSTDTQYF,TGTGCCAGCAGCCCGAAGGCCACTAGCACAGATACGCAGTATTTT
.,TRBV3-1/TRBV3-2,.,TRBJ2-7,17,CASSQVFGGPPAPEQYF,TGTGCCAGCAGCCAAGTATTCGGGGGGCCTCCCGCCCCCGAGCAGTACTTC
once,TRBV11-2,TRBD2,TRBJ2-3,16,CASSLALAGGQDTQYF,TGTGCCAGCAGCTTAGCACTAGCGGGAGGGCAAGATACGCAGTATTTT
few,TRBV10-1,TRBD2,TRBJ2-1,14,CASSESLAANEQFF,TGCGCCAGCAGTGAGTCCCTAGCGGCCAATGAGCAGTTCTTC
.,TRBV7-3,.,TRBJ2-6,15,CASSPKDSGANVLTF,TGTGCCAGCAGCCCCAAAGACTCTGGGGCCAACGTCCTGACTTTC
.,TRBV5-1,.,TRBJ1-6,16,CASSLAMGQNNSPLHF,TGCGCCAGCAGCTTGGCTATGGGGCAGAATAATTCACCCCTCCACTTT
.,TRBV11-1,TRBD2,TRBJ2-7,14,CASSPDGGVREQYF,TGTGCCAGCAGCCCGGACGGGGGGGTTCGCGAGCAGTACTTC
.,TRBV5-6,.,TRBJ2-3,13,CASSGILLDTQYF,TGTGCCAGCAGCGGAATTTTATTAGATACGCAGTATTTT
once,TRBV18,TRBD1,TRBJ1-1,14,CASSEATGGTEAFF,TGTGCCAGCTCCGAAGCGACAGGGGGAACTGAAGCTTTCTTT
.,TRBV20-1,.,TRBJ2-1,10,CSARTVEQFF,TGCAGTGCTAGAACGGTTGAGCAGTTCTTC
once,TRBV30,.,TRBJ1-5,14,CAWSQGVGGQPQHF,TGTGCCTGGAGTCAGGGAGTCGGGGGTCAGCCCCAGCATTTT